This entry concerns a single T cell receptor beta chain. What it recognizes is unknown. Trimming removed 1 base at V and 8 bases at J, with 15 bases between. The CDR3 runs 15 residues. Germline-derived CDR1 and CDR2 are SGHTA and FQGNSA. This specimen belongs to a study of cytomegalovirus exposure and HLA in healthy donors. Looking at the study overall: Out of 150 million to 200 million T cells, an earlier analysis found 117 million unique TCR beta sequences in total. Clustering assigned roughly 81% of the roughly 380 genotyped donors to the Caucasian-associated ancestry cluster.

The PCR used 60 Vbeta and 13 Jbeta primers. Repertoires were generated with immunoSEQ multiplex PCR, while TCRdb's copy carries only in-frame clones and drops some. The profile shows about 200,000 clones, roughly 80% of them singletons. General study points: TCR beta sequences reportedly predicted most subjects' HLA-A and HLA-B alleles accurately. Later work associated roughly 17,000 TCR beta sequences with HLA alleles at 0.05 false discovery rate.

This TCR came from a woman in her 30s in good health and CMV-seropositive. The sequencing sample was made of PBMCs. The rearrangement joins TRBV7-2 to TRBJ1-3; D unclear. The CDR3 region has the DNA TGTGCCAGCAGCTTAGAAGGCCATCCGGCGGACACCATATATTTT. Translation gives CASSLEGHPADTIYF.